This T cell receptor beta chain was identified during a study of response to subunit inactivated influenza vaccine. Points on this clonotype: Antigen unknown.

TCRdb passed the RT-PCR reads through MiXCR, listing each CDR3 protein once. The sample includes some 600,000 distinct CDR3 sequences, 14% seen only once; the top ten take less than 8.5%. The CDR3 loop spans 15 amino acids. The ends were cut back, 6 bases at V and 8 bases at J, with 19 bases in the middle. The V gene's germline CDR1 is SGHTA and CDR2 FQGNSA. Regarding the study as a whole: Authors proposed each seasonal influenza vaccination draws in few new T cells.

This sequence was found in a man in his forties or fifties who received an inactivated influenza vaccine. The chain couples TRBV7-2 to TRBJ1-4; D is unresolved. The material was PBMCs from blood, obtained around 14 days before vaccination. DNA of the CDR3: TGTGCCAGCAGTCCCCGGGAGGGATTGGGCGAAAAACTGTTTTTT. Translation gives CASSPREGLGEKLFF. Full variable domain (remainder filled in from reference TRBV7-2 and TRBJ1-4): GAGVSQSPSNKVTEKGKDVELRCDPISGHTALYWYRQSLGQGLEFLIYFQGNSAPDKSGLPSDRFSAERTGGSVSTLTIQRTQQEDSAVYLCASSPREGLGEKLFFGSGTQLSVL.